This TCR beta chain stems from a study of T-cell reconstitution after alpha-beta-depleted transplantation in children. Molecular barcoding with unique molecular identifiers was used for the TCRbeta library. TCRdb independently ran MiXCR on the PCR reads; one entry per CDR3 protein. This sample has around 600,000 distinct CDR3 sequences, with more than 20% found just once. CDR3 length: 14 amino acids. The V end lost 7 bases, the J end lost 2 bases, and 12 bases lay between the germline ends. This clonotype was found many times. The TCR comes from a boy less than two years old who had a stem cell transplant for acute myeloid leukemia, so the T cells may come from the graft donor. The sample here was PBMCs, mostly from graft donor cells, taken 360 days after TCRalphabeta/CD19-depleted stem cell transplant. This chain uses TRBV12-3 or TRBV12-4 with TRBJ2-1; D may match TRBD1 or TRBD2 (5 bases each). The chain's CDR3 is CASTPGSPYNEQFF. The CDR3 DNA is TGTGCCAGCACCCCAGGGAGCCCCTACAATGAGCAGTTCTTC.